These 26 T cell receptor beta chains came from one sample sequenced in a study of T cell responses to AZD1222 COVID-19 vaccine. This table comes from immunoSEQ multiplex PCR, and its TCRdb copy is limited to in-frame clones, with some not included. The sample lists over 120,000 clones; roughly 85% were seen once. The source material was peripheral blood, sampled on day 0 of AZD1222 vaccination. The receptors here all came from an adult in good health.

The CDR3 bases are TGTGCCAGCAGCCAGGGAGGGTACTACGAGCAGTACTTC. Protein product: CASSQGGYYEQYF. V gene TRBV3-1 (or the pseudogene TRBV3-2) combines with J gene TRBJ2-7; TRBD2 matches 7 bases. There are 13 residues in the CDR3. Per the germline V gene, CDR1 is LGHDT and CDR2 is YNNKEL (reference sequence). The V segment lost 3 bases and the J segment 3 bases; nucleotides outside the gene matches: 2.

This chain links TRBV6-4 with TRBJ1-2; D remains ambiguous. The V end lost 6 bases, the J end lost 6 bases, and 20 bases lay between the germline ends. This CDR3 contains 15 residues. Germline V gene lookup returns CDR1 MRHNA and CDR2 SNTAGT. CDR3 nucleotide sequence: TGTGCCAGCAGCGAGCAAGCGACCAGGACTGATGGCTACACCTTC. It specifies CASSEQATRTDGYTF.

The DNA for the CDR3 is TGTGCCAGCAGTGAGAGCGGTACCTACGAGCAGTACTTC. This sequence encodes CASSESGTYEQYF. The chain has TRBV6-1 and TRBJ2-7; D is perhaps TRBD2 (5 bases). Trimming stripped 3 bases from V and 2 bases from J, with 8 bases between. Per the germline V gene, CDR1 is MNHNS and CDR2 is SASEGT. The CDR3 consists of 13 residues.

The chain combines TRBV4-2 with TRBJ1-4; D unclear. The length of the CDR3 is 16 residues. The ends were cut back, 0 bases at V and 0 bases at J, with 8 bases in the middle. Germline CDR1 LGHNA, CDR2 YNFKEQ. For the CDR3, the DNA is TGTGCCAGCAGCCAAGACTTCTCTGCAACTAATGAAAAACTGTTTTTT. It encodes CASSQDFSATNEKLFF.

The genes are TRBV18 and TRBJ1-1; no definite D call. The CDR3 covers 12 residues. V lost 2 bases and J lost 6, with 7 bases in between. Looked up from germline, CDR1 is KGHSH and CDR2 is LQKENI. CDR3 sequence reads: CASSPGPAEAFF. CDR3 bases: TGTGCCAGCTCACCAGGTCCCGCTGAAGCTTTCTTT.

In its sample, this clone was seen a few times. The CDR3 protein is CASSTSGTTYGYTF. As DNA, the CDR3 is TGTGCCAGTTCGACCTCCGGGACCACCTATGGCTACACCTTC. This chain links TRBV10-3 with TRBJ1-2; tentatively, D is TRBD1 (5 bases). The CDR3 runs 14 residues. Between the trimmed V and J ends, which lost 10 bases and 4 bases, there was a span of 19 bases. CDR1 is ENHRY and CDR2 is SYGVKD in the germline V gene.

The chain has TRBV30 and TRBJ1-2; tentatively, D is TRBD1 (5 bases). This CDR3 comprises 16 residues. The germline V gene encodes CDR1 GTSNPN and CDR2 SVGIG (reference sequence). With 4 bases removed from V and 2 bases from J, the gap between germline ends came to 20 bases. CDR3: CAWKPRGTLLNYGYTF. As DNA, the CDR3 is TGTGCCTGGAAACCCCGGGGCACCCTTTTAAACTATGGCTACACCTTC.

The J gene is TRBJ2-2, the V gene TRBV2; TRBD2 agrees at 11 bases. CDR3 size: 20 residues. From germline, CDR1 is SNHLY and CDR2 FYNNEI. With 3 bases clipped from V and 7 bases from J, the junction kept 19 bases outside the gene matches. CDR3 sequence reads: CASSDPTTSGTTGVVGELFF. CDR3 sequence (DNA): TGTGCCAGCAGTGATCCTACGACTAGCGGGACTACCGGGGTAGTCGGGGAGCTGTTTTTT.

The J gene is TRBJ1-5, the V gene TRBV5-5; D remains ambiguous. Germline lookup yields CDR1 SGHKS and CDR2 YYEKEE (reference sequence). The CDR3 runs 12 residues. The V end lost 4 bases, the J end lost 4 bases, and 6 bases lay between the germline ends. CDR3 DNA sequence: TGTGCCAGCAGCCCCTTTAATCAGCCCCAGCATTTT. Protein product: CASSPFNQPQHF. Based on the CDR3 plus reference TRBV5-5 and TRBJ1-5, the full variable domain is DAGVTQSPTHLIKTRGQQVTLRCSPISGHKSVSWYQQVLGQGPQFIFQYYEKEERGRGNFPDRFSARQFPNYSSELNVNALLLGDSALYLCASSPFNQPQHFGDGTRLSIL.

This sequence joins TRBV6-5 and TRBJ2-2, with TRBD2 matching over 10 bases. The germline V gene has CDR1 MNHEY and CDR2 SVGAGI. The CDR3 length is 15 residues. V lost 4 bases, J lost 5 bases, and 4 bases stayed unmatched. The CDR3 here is CASSSSGGATGELFF. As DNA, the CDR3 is TGTGCCAGCAGTTCCAGCGGGGGGGCAACCGGGGAGCTGTTTTTT.

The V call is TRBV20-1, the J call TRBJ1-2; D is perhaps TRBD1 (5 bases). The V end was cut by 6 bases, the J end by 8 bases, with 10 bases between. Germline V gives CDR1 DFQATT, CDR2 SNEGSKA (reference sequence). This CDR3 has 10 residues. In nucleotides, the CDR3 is TGCAGTGCCCCCGGGGGAGGCTACACCTTC. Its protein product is CSAPGGGYTF.

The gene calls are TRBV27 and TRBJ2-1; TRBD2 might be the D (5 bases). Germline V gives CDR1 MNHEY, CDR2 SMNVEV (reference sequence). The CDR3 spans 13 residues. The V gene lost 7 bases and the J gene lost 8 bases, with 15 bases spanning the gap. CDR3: CASNRRGFDEQFF. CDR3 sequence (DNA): TGTGCCAGCAATAGAAGAGGGTTTGATGAGCAGTTCTTC.

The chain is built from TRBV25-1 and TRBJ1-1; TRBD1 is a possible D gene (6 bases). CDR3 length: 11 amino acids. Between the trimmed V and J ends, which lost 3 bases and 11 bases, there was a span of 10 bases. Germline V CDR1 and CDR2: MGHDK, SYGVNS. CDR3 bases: TGTGCCAGCAGTGATTGGGGGCCGGCTTTCTTT. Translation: CASSDWGPAFF.

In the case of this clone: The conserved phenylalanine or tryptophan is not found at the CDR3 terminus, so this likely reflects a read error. CDR3 region: CANGQGSPYYGYTL. The CDR3 DNA reads TGTGCCAACGGACAGGGGTCCCCTTACTATGGCTACACCCTC. This chain links TRBV10-3 with TRBJ1-2; TRBD1 matches at 9 bases. CDR1 and CDR2 from the germline V gene are ENHRY and SYGVKD. V lost 10 bases to trimming and J lost 3 bases; unmatched junction nucleotides: 9. The CDR3 totals 14 residues.

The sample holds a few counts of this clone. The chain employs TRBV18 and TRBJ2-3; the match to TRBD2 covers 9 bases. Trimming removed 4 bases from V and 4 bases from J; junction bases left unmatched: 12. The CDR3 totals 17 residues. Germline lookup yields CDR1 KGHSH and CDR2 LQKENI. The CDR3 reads CASSRRPSGNGADTQYF. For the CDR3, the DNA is TGTGCCAGCTCACGACGACCTAGCGGGAATGGTGCAGATACGCAGTATTTT.

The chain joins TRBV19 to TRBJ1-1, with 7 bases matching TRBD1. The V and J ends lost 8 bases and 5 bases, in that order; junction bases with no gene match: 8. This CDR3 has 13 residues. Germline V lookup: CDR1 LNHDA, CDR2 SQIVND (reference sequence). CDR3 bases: TGTGCCAGTTCGACAGGGCTGGGGACTGAAGCTTTCTTT. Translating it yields CASSTGLGTEAFF.

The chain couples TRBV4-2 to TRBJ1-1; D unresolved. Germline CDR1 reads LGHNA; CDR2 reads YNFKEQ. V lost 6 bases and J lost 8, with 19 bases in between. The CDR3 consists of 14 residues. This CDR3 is CASRSRVSMSEAFF. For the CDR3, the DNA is TGTGCCAGCAGGTCTAGGGTTAGTATGTCGGAAGCTTTCTTT.

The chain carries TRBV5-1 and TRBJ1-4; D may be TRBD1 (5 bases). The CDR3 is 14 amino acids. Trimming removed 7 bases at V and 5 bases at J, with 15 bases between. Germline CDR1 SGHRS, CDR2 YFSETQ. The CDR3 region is CASQGRGGNEKLFF. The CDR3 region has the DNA TGCGCCAGCCAGGGTCGGGGTGGGAATGAAAAACTGTTTTTT.

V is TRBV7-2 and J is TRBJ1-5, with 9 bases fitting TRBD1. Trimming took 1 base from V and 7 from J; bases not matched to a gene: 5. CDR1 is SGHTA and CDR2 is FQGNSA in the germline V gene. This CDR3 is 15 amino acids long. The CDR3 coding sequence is TGTGCCAGCAGCTTAGGAGGGACAGGGTCCCAGCCCCAGCATTTT. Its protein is CASSLGGTGSQPQHF.

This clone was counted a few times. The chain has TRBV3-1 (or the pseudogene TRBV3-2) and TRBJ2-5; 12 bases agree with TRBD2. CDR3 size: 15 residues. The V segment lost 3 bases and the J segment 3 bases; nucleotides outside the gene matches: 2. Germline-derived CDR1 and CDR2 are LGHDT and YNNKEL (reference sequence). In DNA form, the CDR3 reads TGTGCCAGCAGCCATAGACTAGCGGGGGAAGAGACCCAGTACTTC. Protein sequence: CASSHRLAGEETQYF.

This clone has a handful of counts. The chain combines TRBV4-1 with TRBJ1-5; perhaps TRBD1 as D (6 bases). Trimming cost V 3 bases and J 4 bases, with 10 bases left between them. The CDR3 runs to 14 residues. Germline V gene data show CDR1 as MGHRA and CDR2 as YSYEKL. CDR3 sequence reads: CASSHTGLNQPQHF. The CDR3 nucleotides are TGCGCCAGCAGCCATACAGGGCTGAATCAGCCCCAGCATTTT.

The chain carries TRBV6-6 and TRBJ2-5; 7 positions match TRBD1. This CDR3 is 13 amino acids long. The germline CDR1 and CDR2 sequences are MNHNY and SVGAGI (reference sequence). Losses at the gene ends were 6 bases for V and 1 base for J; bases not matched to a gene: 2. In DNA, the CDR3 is TGTGCCAGCAGCGACAGGGCCCAAGAGACCCAGTACTTC. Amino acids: CASSDRAQETQYF.

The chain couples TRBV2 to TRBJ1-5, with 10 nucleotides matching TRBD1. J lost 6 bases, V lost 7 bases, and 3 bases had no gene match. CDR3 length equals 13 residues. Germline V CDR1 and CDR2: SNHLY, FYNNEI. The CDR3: CASTRTGGQPQHF. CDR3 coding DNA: TGTGCCAGCACCCGGACAGGGGGTCAGCCCCAGCATTTT.

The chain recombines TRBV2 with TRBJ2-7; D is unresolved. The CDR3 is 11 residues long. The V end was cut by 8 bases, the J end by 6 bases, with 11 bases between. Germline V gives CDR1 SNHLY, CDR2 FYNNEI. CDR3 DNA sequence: TGTGCCAGCTCAACCGCCGCCGAGCAGTACTTC. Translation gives CASSTAAEQYF.

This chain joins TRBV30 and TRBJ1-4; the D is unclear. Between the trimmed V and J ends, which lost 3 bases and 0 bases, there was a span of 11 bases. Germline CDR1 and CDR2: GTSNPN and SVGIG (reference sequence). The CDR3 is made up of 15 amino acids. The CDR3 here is CAWRPPGATNEKLFF. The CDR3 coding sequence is TGTGCCTGGAGGCCTCCAGGTGCAACTAATGAAAAACTGTTTTTT.

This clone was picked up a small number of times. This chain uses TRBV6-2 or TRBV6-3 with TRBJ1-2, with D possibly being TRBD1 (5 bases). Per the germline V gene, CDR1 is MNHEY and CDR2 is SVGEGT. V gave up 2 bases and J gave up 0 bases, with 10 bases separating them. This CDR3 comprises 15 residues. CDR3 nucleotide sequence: TGTGCCAGCAGTTACGGGGGAGAAGCTAACTATGGCTACACCTTC. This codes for CASSYGGEANYGYTF.